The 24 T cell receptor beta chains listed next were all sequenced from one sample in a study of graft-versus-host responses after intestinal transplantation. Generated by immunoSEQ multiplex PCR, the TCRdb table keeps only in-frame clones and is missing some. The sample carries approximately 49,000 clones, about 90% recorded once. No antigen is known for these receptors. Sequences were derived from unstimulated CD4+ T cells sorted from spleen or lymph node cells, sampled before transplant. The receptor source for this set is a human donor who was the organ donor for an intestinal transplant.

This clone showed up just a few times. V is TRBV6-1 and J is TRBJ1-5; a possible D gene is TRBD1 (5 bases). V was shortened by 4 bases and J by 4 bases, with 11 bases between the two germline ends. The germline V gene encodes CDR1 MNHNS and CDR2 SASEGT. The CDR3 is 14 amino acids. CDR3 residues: CASSAQDGNQPQHF. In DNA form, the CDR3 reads TGTGCCAGCAGTGCACAGGATGGGAATCAGCCCCAGCATTTT.

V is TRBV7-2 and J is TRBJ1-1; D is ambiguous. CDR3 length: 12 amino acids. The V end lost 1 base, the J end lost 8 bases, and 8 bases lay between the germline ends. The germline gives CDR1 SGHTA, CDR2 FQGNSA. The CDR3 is CASSLDISEAFF. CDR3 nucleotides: TGTGCCAGCAGCTTAGACATCTCGGAAGCTTTCTTT.

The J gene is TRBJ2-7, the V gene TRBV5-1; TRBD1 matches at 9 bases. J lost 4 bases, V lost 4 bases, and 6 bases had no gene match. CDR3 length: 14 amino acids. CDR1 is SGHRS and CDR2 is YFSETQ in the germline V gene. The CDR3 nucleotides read TGCGCCAGCAGCGACGGACAGGGGTGGTACGAGCAGTACTTC. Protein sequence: CASSDGQGWYEQYF.

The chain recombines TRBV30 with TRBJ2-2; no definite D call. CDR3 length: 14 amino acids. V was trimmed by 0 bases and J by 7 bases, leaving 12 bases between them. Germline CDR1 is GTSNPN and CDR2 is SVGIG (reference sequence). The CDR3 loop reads CAWSVLTVNGELFF. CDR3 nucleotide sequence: TGTGCCTGGAGTGTACTCACGGTAAACGGGGAGCTGTTTTTT.

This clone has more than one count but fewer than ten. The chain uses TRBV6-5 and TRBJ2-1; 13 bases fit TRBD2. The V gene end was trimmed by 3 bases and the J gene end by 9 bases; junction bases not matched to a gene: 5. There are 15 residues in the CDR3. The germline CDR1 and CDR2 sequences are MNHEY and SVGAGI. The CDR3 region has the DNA TGTGCCAGCAGTTATGGGACTAGCGGGACCGGTGAGCAGTTCTTC. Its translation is CASSYGTSGTGEQFF.

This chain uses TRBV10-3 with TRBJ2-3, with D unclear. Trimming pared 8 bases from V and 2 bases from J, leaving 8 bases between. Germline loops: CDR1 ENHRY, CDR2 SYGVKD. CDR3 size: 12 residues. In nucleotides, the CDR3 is TGTGCCATCGGGCAAAACACAGATACGCAGTATTTT. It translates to CAIGQNTDTQYF.

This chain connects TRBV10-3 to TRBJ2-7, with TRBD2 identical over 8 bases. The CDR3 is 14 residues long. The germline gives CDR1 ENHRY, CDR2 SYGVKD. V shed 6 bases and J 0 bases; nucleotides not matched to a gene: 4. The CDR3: CAIRNSGNSYEQYF. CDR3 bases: TGTGCCATCAGAAATAGCGGGAACTCCTACGAGCAGTACTTC.

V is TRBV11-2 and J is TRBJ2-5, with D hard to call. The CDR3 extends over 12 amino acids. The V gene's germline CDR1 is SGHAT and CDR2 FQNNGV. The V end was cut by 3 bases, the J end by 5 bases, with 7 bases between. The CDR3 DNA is TGTGCCAGCAGCTTTGTGAGGGAGACCCAGTACTTC. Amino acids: CASSFVRETQYF.

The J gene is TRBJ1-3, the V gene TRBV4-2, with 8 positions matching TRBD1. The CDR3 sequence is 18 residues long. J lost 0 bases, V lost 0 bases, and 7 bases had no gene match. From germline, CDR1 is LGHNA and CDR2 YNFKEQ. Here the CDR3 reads CASSQDASGQGSGNTIYF. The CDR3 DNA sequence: TGTGCCAGCAGCCAAGATGCTTCTGGACAGGGCTCTGGAAACACCATATATTTT.

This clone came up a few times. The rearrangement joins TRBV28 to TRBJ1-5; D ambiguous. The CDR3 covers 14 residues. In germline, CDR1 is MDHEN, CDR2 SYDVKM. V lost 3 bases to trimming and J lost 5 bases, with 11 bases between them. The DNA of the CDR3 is TGTGCCAGCAGTTTCGAGCACCACGATCAGCCCCAGCATTTT. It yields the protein CASSFEHHDQPQHF.

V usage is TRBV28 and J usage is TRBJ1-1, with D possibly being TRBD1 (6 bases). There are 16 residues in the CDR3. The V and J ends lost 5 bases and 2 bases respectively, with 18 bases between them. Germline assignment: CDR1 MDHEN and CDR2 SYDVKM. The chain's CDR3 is CASSRGGGWVNTEAFF. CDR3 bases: TGTGCCAGCAGTCGGGGGGGCGGATGGGTAAACACTGAAGCTTTCTTT.

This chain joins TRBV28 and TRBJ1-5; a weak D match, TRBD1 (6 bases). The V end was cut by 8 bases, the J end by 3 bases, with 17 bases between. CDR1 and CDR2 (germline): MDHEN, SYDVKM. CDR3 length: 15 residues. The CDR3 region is CASESSGAYNQPQHF. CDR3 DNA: TGTGCCAGCGAATCGTCAGGGGCCTACAATCAGCCCCAGCATTTT.

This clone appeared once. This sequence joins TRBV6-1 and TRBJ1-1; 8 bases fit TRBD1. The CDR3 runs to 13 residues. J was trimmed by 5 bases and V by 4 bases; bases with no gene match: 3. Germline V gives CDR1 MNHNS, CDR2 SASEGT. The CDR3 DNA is TGTGCCAGCAGTGGCCAGGGGGCTACTGAAGCTTTCTTT. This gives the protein CASSGQGATEAFF.

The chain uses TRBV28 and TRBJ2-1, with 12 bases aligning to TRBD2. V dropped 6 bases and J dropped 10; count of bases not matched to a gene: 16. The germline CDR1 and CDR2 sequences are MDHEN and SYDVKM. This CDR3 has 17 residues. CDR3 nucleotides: TGTGCCAGCAGCCCCACAACTAGCGGGAGGCTCTTAGGGGAGCAGTTCTTC. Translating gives CASSPTTSGRLLGEQFF.

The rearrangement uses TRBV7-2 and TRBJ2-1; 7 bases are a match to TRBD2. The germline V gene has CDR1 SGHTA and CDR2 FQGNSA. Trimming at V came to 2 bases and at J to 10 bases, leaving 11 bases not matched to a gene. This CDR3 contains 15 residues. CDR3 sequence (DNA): TGTGCCAGCAGCTTATCGGGGGGAGGGCCTGTAGAGCAGTTCTTC. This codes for CASSLSGGGPVEQFF.

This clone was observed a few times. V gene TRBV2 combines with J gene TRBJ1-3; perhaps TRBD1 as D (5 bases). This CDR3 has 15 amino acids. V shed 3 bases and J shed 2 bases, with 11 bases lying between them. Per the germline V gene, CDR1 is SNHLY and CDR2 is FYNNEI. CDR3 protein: CASSDGSRAGNTIYF. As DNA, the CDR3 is TGTGCCAGCAGTGATGGTTCCAGGGCTGGAAACACCATATATTTT.

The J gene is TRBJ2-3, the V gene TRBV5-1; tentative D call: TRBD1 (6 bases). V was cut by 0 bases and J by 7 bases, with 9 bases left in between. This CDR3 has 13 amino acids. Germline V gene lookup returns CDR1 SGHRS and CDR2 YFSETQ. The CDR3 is CASSLATGYTQYF. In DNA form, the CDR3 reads TGCGCCAGCAGCTTGGCGACAGGTTATACGCAGTATTTT.

CDR3 in amino acids: CASSSTRNTEAFF. CDR3 coding DNA: TGTGCCAGCAGTTCGACAAGGAACACTGAAGCTTTCTTT. This chain links TRBV27 with TRBJ1-1, with unresolved D. This CDR3 contains 13 residues. CDR1 is MNHEY, CDR2 SMNVEV, per germline (reference sequence). V was clipped by 4 bases and J by 1 base, with 7 bases between them.

The CDR3 DNA follows: TGTGCCAGCACCGAGGGGGCCACAGATACGCAGTATTTT. It specifies CASTEGATDTQYF. V and J are TRBV6-5 and TRBJ2-3; 7 bases line up with TRBD1. CDR1 MNHEY and CDR2 SVGAGI come from the germline V gene. This CDR3 is 13 amino acids long. The V segment lost 7 bases and the J segment 2 bases; nucleotides outside the gene matches: 3.

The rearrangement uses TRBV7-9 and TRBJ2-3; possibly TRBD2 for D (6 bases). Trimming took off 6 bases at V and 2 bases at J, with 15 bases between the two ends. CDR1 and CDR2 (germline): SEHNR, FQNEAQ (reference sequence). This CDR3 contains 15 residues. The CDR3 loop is CASSLGGFPTDTQYF. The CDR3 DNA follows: TGTGCCAGCAGTCTGGGAGGCTTCCCCACAGATACGCAGTATTTT.

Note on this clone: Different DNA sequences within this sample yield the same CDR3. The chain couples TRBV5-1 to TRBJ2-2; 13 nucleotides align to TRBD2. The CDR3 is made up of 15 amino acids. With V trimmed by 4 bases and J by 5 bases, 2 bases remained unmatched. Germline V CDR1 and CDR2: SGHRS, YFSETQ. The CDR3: CASSLGLAGTGELFF. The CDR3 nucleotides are TGCGCCAGCAGCCTGGGACTAGCGGGAACCGGGGAGCTGTTTTTT.

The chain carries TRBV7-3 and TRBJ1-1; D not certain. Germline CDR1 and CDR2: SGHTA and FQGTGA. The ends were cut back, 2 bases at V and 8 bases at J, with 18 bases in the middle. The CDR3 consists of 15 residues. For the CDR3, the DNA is TGTGCCAGCAGCTTAGTCAATCGTAGACTGTCGGAAGCTTTCTTT. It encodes CASSLVNRRLSEAFF.

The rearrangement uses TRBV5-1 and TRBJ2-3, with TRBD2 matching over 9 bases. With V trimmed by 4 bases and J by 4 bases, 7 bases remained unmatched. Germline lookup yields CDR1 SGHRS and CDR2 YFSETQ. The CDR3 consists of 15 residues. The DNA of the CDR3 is TGCGCCAGCAGCCTGGGACTAGCCGGGCCAGATACGCAGTATTTT. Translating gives CASSLGLAGPDTQYF.

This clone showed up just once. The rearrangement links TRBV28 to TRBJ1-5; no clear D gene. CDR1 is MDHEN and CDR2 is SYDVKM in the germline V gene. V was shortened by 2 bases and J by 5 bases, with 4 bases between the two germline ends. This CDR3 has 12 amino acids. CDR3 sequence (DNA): TGTGCCAGCAGTTTAGAGGATCAGCCCCAGCATTTT. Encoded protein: CASSLEDQPQHF. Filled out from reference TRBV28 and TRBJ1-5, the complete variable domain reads DVKVTQSSRYLVKRTGEKVFLECVQDMDHENMFWYRQDPGLGLRLIYFSYDVKMKEKGDIPEGYSVSREKKERFSLILESASTNQTSMYLCASSLEDQPQHFGDGTRLSIL.